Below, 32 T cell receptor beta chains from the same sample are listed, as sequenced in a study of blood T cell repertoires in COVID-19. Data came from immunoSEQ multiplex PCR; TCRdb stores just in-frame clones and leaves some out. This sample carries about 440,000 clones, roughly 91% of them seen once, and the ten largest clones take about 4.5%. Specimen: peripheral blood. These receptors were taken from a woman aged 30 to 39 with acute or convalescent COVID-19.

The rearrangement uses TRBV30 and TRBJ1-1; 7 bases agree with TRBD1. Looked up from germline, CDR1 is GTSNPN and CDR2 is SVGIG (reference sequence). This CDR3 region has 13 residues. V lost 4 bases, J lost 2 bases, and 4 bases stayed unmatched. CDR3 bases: TGTGCCTGGACTTCAGGGGGTAACACTGAAGCTTTCTTT. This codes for CAWTSGGNTEAFF.

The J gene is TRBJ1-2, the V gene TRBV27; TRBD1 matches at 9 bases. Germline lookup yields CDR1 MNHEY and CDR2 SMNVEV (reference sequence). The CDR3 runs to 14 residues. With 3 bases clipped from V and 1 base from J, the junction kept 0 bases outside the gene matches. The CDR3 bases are TGTGCCAGCAGTTTGGGACAGGGTAACTATGGCTACACCTTC. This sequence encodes CASSLGQGNYGYTF.

CDR3 bases: TGTGCCAGCCGAGGAATCGGGAGCTCCTATAATTCACCCCTCCACTTT. Translating gives CASRGIGSSYNSPLHF. The chain employs TRBV3-1 (or the pseudogene TRBV3-2) and TRBJ1-6; no firm D call. The germline V gene encodes CDR1 LGHDT and CDR2 YNNKEL (reference sequence). The CDR3 extends over 16 amino acids. The V end lost 8 bases, the J end lost 0 bases, and 14 bases lay between the germline ends.

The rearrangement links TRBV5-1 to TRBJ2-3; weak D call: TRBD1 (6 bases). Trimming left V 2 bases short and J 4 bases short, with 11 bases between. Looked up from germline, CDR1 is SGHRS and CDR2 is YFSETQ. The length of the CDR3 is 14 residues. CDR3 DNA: TGCGCCAGCAGCTTTGACAGGATCGCAGATACGCAGTATTTT. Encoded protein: CASSFDRIADTQYF.

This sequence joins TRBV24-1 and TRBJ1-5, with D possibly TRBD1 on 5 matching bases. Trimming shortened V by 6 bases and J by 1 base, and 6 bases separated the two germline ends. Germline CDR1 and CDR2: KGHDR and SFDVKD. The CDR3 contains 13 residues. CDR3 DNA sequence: TGTGCCACCAGTTGGGGCAGCAATCAGCCCCAGCATTTT. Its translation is CATSWGSNQPQHF.

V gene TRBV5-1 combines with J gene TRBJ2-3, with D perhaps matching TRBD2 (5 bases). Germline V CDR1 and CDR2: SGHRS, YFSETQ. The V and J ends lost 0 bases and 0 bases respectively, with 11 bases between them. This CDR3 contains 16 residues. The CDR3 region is CASSLGHRLSTDTQYF. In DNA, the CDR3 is TGCGCCAGCAGCTTGGGACACAGACTAAGCACAGATACGCAGTATTTT.

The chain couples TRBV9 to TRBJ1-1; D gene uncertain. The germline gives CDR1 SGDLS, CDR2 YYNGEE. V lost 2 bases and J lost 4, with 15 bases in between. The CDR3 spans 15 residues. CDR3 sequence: CASSVAPVYGTEAFF. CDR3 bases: TGTGCCAGCAGCGTGGCTCCTGTGTATGGCACTGAAGCTTTCTTT.

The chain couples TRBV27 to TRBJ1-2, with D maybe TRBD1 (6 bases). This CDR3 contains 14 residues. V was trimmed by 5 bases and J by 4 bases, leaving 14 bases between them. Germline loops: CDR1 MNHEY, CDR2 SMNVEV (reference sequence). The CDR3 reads CASSRGGPFYGYTF. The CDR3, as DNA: TGTGCCAGCAGTCGGGGGGGCCCGTTCTATGGCTACACCTTC.

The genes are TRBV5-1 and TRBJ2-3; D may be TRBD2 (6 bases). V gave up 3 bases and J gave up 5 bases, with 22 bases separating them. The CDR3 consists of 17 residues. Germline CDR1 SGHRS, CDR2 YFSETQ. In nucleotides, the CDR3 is TGCGCCAGCAGCTCCTCTGTGGGCGGGACCGGGAGAGATACGCAGTATTTT. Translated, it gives CASSSSVGGTGRDTQYF.

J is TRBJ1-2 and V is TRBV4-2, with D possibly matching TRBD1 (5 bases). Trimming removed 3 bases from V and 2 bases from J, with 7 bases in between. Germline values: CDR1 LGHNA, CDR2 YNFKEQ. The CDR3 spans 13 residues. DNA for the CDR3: TGTGCCAGCAGCCAGGACACGAACTATGGCTACACCTTC. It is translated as CASSQDTNYGYTF.

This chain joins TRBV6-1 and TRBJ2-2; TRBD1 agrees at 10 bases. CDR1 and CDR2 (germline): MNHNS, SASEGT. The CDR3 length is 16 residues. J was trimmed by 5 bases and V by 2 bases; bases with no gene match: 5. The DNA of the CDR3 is TGTGCCAGCAGTGAATGGCTGGACAGGGGGACCGGGGAGCTGTTTTTT. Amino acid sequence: CASSEWLDRGTGELFF.

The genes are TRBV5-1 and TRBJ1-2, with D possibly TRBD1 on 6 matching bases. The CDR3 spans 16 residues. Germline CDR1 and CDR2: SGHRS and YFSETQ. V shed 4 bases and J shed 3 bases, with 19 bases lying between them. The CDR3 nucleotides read TGCGCCAGCAGCCTAGCCCCTGACAGGACCCACTATGGCTACACCTTC. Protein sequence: CASSLAPDRTHYGYTF.

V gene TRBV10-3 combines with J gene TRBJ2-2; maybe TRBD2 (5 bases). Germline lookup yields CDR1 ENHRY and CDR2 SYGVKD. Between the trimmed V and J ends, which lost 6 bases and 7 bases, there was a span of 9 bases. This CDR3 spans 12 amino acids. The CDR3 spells CAISPEGGELFF. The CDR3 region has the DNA TGTGCCATCAGCCCTGAGGGCGGGGAGCTGTTTTTT.

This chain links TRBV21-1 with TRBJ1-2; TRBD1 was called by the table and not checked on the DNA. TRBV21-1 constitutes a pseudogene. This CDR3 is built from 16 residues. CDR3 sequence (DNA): TGTGCCAGCAGCGCCTCATACGACAGGGATTACTATGGCTACACCTTC. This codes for CASSASYDRDYYGYTF.

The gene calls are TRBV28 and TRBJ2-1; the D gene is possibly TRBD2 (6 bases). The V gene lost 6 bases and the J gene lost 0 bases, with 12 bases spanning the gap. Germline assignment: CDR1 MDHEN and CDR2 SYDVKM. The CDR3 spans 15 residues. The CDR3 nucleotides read TGTGCCAGCAGGAACGGCGGGGACTCCTACAATGAGCAGTTCTTC. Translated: CASRNGGDSYNEQFF.

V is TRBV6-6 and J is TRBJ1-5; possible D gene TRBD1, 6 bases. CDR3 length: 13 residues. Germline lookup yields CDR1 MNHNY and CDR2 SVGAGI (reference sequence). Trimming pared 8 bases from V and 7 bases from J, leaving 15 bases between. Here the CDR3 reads CASGAGDGQPQHF. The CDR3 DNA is TGTGCCAGCGGAGCAGGGGATGGACAGCCCCAGCATTTT.

CDR3 sequence: CASSFSSGGRDTQYF. In DNA, the CDR3 is TGCGCCAGCAGCTTCTCTAGCGGGGGGAGGGATACGCAGTATTTT. The rearrangement links TRBV5-1 to TRBJ2-3; 11 positions agree with TRBD2. The CDR3 is 15 amino acids. The germline gives CDR1 SGHRS, CDR2 YFSETQ. Losses at the gene ends were 2 bases for V and 6 bases for J; bases not matched to a gene: 5.

CDR3 nucleotide sequence: TGTGCCAGCAGCGACCGGGGCGCGGGGCAGCCCCAGCATTTT. It encodes CASSDRGAGQPQHF. V usage is TRBV2 and J usage is TRBJ1-5; D is perhaps TRBD1 (5 bases). Germline V CDR1 and CDR2: SNHLY, FYNNEI. CDR3 size: 14 residues. Trimming removed 6 bases at V and 7 bases at J, with 16 bases between.

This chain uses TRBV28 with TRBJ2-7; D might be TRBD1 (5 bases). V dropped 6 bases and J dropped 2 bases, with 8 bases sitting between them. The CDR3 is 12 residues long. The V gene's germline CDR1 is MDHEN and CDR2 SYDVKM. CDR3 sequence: CASSQGAYEQYF. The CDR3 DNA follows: TGTGCCAGCAGCCAAGGGGCCTACGAGCAGTACTTC.

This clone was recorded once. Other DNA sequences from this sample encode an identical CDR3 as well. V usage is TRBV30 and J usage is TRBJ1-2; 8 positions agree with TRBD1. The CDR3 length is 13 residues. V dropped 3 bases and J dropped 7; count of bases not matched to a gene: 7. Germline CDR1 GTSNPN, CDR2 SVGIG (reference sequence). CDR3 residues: CAWSPDRDSGYTF. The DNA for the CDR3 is TGTGCCTGGAGCCCGGACAGGGACAGTGGCTACACCTTC.

The CDR3, as DNA: TGTGCCAGCAGCCCGGGACTTGCCTATGGCTACACCTTC. Translated: CASSPGLAYGYTF. V is TRBV3-1 (or the pseudogene TRBV3-2) and J is TRBJ1-2, with a weak D call TRBD1 (5 bases). Looked up from germline, CDR1 is LGHDT and CDR2 is YNNKEL (reference sequence). The CDR3 has 13 residues. With 4 bases removed from V and 4 bases from J, the gap between germline ends came to 10 bases.

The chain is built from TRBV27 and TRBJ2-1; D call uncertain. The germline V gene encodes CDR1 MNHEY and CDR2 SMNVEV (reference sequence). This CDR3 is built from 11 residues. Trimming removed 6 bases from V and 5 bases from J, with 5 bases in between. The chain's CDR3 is CASRINNEQFF. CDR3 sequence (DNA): TGTGCCAGCAGAATTAACAATGAGCAGTTCTTC.

The CDR3 is CASSPGQANNEQFF. CDR3 in DNA: TGTGCCAGCAGCCCGGGACAGGCAAACAATGAGCAGTTCTTC. The genes are TRBV5-4 and TRBJ2-1; 8 nucleotides align to TRBD1. This CDR3 has 14 amino acids. Trimming took 4 bases from V and 5 from J; bases not matched to a gene: 5. Germline V gene lookup returns CDR1 SGHNT and CDR2 YYREEE (reference sequence).

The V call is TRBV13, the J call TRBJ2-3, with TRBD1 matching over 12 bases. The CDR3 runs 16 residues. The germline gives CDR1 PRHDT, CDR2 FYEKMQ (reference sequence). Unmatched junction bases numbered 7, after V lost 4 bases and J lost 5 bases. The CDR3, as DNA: TGTGCCAGCAGCTCGGACGGGACAGGGGGCCAAGATACGCAGTATTTT. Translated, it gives CASSSDGTGGQDTQYF. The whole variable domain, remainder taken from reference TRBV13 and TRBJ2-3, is AAGVIQSPRHLIKEKRETATLKCYPIPRHDTVYWYQQGPGQDPQFLISFYEKMQSDKGSIPDRFSAQQFSDYHSELNMSSLELGDSALYFCASSSDGTGGQDTQYFGPGTRLTVL.

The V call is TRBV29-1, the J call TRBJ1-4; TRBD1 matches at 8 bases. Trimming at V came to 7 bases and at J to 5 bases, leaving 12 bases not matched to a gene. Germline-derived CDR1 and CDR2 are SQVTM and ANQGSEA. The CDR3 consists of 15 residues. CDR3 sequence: CSAVRGQGRNEKLFF. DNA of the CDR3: TGCAGCGCAGTCAGAGGACAGGGTAGGAATGAAAAACTGTTTTTT.

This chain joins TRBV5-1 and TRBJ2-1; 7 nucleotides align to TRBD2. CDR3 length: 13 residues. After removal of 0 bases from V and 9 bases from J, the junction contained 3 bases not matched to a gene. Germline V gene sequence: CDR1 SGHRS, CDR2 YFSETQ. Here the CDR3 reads CASSLVVAGEQFF. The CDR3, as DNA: TGCGCCAGCAGCTTGGTCGTAGCGGGTGAGCAGTTCTTC.

The CDR3 coding sequence is TGTGCCAGCAGCGTAGGAGACCCTCCTAGCGGGGGGGACGATACGCAGTATTTT. Residues: CASSVGDPPSGGDDTQYF. The gene calls are TRBV9 and TRBJ2-3, with 12 bases that match TRBD2. CDR1 is SGDLS and CDR2 is YYNGEE in the germline V gene. CDR3 length: 18 amino acids. The ends lost 0 bases at V and 6 bases at J; junction bases unmatched: 11. Complete variable domain (other parts from reference TRBV9 and TRBJ2-3): DSGVTQTPKHLITATGQRVTLRCSPRSGDLSVYWYQQSLDQGLQFLIQYYNGEERAKGNILERFSAQQFPDLHSELNLSSLELGDSALYFCASSVGDPPSGGDDTQYFGPGTRLTVL.

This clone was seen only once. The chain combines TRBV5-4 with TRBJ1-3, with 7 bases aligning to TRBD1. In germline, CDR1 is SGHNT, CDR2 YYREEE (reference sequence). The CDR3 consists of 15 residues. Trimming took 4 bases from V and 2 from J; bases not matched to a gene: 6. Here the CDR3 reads CASSTGVSPGNTIYF. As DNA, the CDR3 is TGTGCCAGCAGCACAGGGGTGTCTCCTGGAAACACCATATATTTT.

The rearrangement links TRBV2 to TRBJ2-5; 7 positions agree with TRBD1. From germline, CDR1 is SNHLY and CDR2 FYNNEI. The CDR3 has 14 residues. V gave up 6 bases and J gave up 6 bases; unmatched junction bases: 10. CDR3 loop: CASRDRDSQQTQYF. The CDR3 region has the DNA TGTGCCAGCAGAGATCGGGACAGCCAGCAGACCCAGTACTTC.

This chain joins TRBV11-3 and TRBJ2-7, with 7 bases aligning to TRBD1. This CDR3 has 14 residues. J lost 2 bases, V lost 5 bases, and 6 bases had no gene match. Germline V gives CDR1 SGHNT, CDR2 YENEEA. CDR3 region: CASSPGTAPYEQYF. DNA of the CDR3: TGTGCCAGCAGCCCAGGGACAGCCCCCTACGAGCAGTACTTC.

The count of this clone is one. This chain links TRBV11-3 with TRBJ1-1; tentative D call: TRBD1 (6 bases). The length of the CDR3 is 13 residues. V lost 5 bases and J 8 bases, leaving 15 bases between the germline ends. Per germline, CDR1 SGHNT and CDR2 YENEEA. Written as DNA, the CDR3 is TGTGCCAGCAGCAAAAACCAACAGGGAGAAGCTTTCTTT. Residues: CASSKNQQGEAFF.

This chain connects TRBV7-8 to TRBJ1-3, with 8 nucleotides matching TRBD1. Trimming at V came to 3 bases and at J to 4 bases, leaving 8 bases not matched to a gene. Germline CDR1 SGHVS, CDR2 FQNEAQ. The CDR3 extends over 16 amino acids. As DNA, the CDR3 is TGTGCCAGCAGCTTGTTAGGCAGGGGGCAAGGAAACACCATATATTTT. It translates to CASSLLGRGQGNTIYF.